This T cell receptor beta chain was identified during a study of blood T cells in healthy people across ages. About the study: About one barcoded beta molecule per two T cells came from capture by template switching.

Only a few counts were recorded for this clonotype. V was cut by 3 bases and J by 2 bases, with 10 bases left in between. Germline assignment: CDR1 SNHLY and CDR2 FYNNEI. This CDR3 is built from 14 residues. Primed by a sample-barcoded 5' primer and a J-beta primer mix, a second PCR proceeded for roughly 6 to 12 cycles. TCRdb independently ran MiXCR on the 5' RACE reads; one entry per CDR3 protein. The sample includes approximately 1.5 million distinct CDR3 sequences, roughly 30% of them seen just once. This chain connects TRBV2 to TRBJ1-2; no reliable D call. The TCR was taken from a woman aged 25 to 39 in good health. Material for sequencing was blood. In DNA form, the CDR3 reads TGTGCCAGCAGTGACTTGGCAGGCAACTATGGCTACACCTTC. Translation gives CASSDLAGNYGYTF.